A single sample gave rise to the 16 T cell receptor beta chains below, sequenced in a study of T cell repertoires in cytomegalovirus infection. Their antigens remain unidentified. TCRdb fed the reads into MiXCR, producing one record per CDR3 protein. Of under 10,000 distinct CDR3 sequences listed, 45% to 50% are singletons. Sequencing was carried out using PBMCs, sequenced either directly or after in vitro stimulation (not recorded which). The receptors shown here come from a human donor in good health (CMV status not recorded). Some clones in this sample may be carry-over from other donors' samples.

Remarks on this clonotype: The CDR3 does not close with the conserved phenylalanine or tryptophan, likely indicating a read error. The chain has TRBV4-2 and TRBJ2-1; 10 nucleotides line up with TRBD2. V dropped 4 bases and J dropped 5; count of bases not matched to a gene: 11. There are 17 residues in the CDR3. CDR1 is LGHNA and CDR2 is YNFKEQ in the germline V gene. The CDR3 loop is CASSPDSSSGGNNEQFC. In nucleotides, the CDR3 is TGTGCCAGCAGCCCAGATTCATCTAGCGGGGGAAACAATGAGCAGTTCTGC.

A note on this clonotype: The junction and the germline gene differ at one end; a read error may be behind it. The chain is built from TRBV20-1 and TRBJ1-1; tentatively, D is TRBD1 (5 bases). The CDR3 covers 15 residues. Germline V gene sequence: CDR1 DFQATT, CDR2 SNEGSKA (reference sequence). The chain's CDR3 is CSVQRDFTLGAEALF. The CDR3 DNA is TGCAGTGTACAGCGGGACTTCACCCTTGGGGCTGAAGCTTTGTTT.

This clonotype was detected many times. The chain is built from TRBV7-9 and TRBJ1-2; D is unresolved. This CDR3 spans 15 amino acids. The germline V and J ends were trimmed by 2 bases and 7 bases, with 17 bases remaining between them. Per germline, CDR1 SEHNR and CDR2 FQNEAQ (reference sequence). The CDR3 protein is CASSLRVDGLGGYTF. CDR3 DNA: TGTGCCAGCAGCTTAAGGGTGGACGGCCTCGGTGGCTACACCTTC.

The table lists this clonotype with many counts. V usage is TRBV29-1 and J usage is TRBJ1-2; no reliable D call. Germline CDR1 SQVTM, CDR2 ANQGSEA. Trimming shortened V by 7 bases and J by 5 bases, and 14 bases separated the two germline ends. The CDR3 loop spans 12 amino acids. CDR3 coding DNA: TGCAGCGGTATCGACGTGGGGTATGGCTACACCTTC. Amino acids: CSGIDVGYGYTF.

This clonotype was found a few times. An end of the junction does not agree with germline; a read error may underlie this. The rearrangement links TRBV20-1 to TRBJ1-5, with D possibly matching TRBD1 (6 bases). The CDR3 loop spans 16 amino acids. Germline CDR1 DFQATT, CDR2 SNEGSKA (reference sequence). The CDR3 spells CSAAIPGQASTQPPPF. The CDR3 nucleotides are TGCAGTGCAGCTATTCCGGGACAAGCAAGCACTCAGCCCCCGCCTTTT.

This clonotype was picked up a small number of times. A much larger clone lies one base from this, so it may be a read error. V gene TRBV20-1 combines with J gene TRBJ2-7; D remains ambiguous. The CDR3 loop spans 13 amino acids. Trimming stripped 8 bases from V and 2 bases from J, with 16 bases between. Germline CDR1 DFQATT, CDR2 SNEGSKA (reference sequence). The CDR3 region has the DNA TGCAGTTCTAAGGATGGGTACACCTACGAGCAGTACTTC. This encodes CSSKDGYTYEQYF.

In the case of this clonotype: The junction differs from germline at one of its ends, possibly a read error. The chain joins TRBV20-1 to TRBJ2-3, with a possible D match to TRBD1 (6 bases). The CDR3 has 18 amino acids. Per germline, CDR1 DFQATT and CDR2 SNEGSKA (reference sequence). The CDR3 sequence is CSARRLPSTGSTQDTPYF. The CDR3 nucleotides are TGCAGTGCTAGGCGACTACCATCTACAGGGAGCACCCAGGATACGCCGTATTTT.

Notes on this clonotype: Sequence at one end of the junction differs from germline and may be a read error. V gene TRBV12-3 or TRBV12-4 combines with J gene TRBJ1-5; perhaps TRBD1 as D (5 bases). The CDR3 is 18 residues long. The CDR3 here is CASSQEGTRFPYNQPKHF. As DNA, the CDR3 is TGTGCCAGCAGTCAGGAGGGGACCAGGTTTCCGTACAATCAGCCCAAGCATTTT.

Note on this clonotype: It is likely a read error, because the conserved phenylalanine at the end of the CDR3 is missing. J is TRBJ1-1 and V is TRBV12-3 or TRBV12-4; 8 nucleotides align to TRBD1. The CDR3 has 15 residues. The CDR3 spells CASSPPTGVNTEAFL. Written as DNA, the CDR3 is TGTGCAAGCAGCCCACCGACAGGGGTTAACACTGAAGCTTTCTTG.

The chain joins TRBV6-5 to TRBJ1-1; 7 bases match TRBD1. The CDR3 runs to 13 residues. The V gene end was trimmed by 5 bases and the J gene end by 3 bases; junction bases not matched to a gene: 3. Germline loops: CDR1 MNHEY, CDR2 SVGAGI. The CDR3 sequence is CASSRQGHTEAFF. The CDR3 DNA sequence: TGTGCCAGCAGTCGACAGGGCCACACTGAAGCTTTCTTT.

This clonotype has at least ten counts. The chain has TRBV7-6 and TRBJ2-2; D is perhaps TRBD2 (5 bases). CDR1 is SGHVS and CDR2 is FNYEAQ in the germline V gene. Trimming pared 3 bases from V and 2 bases from J, leaving 13 bases between. This CDR3 is 16 amino acids long. In DNA, the CDR3 is TGTGCCAGCAGCTTGGAGAATAGCGTCAACACCGGGGAGCTGTTTTTT. Amino acids: CASSLENSVNTGELFF. Using reference TRBV7-6 and TRBJ2-2 for the parts outside the CDR3, the full variable domain is GAGVSQSPRYKVTKRGQDVALRCDPISGHVSLYWYRQALGQGPEFLTYFNYEAQQDKSGLPNDRFSAERPEGSISTLTIQRTEQRDSAMYRCASSLENSVNTGELFFGEGSRLTVL.

The V gene is TRBV20-1, the J gene TRBJ2-7; tentative D call: TRBD2 (6 bases). Per germline, CDR1 DFQATT and CDR2 SNEGSKA (reference sequence). The CDR3 consists of 14 residues. Deletions cut 1 base from V and 2 bases from J, with 12 bases between. CDR3 sequence reads: CSARGWEVPYEQYF. The CDR3 nucleotides are TGCAGTGCTAGAGGGTGGGAGGTCCCCTACGAGCAGTACTTC.

This clonotype was recorded only once. The CDR3 does not end in the conserved phenylalanine or tryptophan, so this is likely a read error. V and J are TRBV7-2 and TRBJ1-1; D unclear. Germline values: CDR1 SGHTA, CDR2 FQGNSA. V was cut by 1 base and J by 3 bases, with 15 bases left in between. This CDR3 spans 16 amino acids. The CDR3 sequence: CASSLDSRCSHTEAFV. The CDR3 bases are TGTGCCAGCAGCTTAGATTCTAGGTGCTCGCACACTGAAGCTTTCGTT.

The chain has TRBV7-2 and TRBJ2-1; 7 bases are shared with TRBD2. CDR3 length: 16 amino acids. Looked up from germline, CDR1 is SGHTA and CDR2 is FQGNSA. With 0 bases clipped from V and 6 bases from J, the junction kept 8 bases outside the gene matches. The CDR3 DNA follows: TGTGCCAGCAGCTTAGCGTTAGTAGCGGGCTCCAATGAGCAGTTCTTC. Translation: CASSLALVAGSNEQFF.

As concerns this clonotype: Relative to the germline gene, one junction end is altered; a read error may explain this. The chain recombines TRBV5-1 with TRBJ2-1, with D perhaps matching TRBD2 (6 bases). The CDR3 runs 15 residues. CDR1 is SGHRS, CDR2 YFSETQ, per germline. Here the CDR3 reads CSSSWGSTAGNEQFF. DNA for the CDR3: TGCTCCAGCAGCTGGGGCTCGACAGCGGGCAATGAGCAGTTCTTC.

This clonotype occurred once. The V and J genes are TRBV7-2 and TRBJ2-1; no firm D call. CDR3 length equals 11 residues. CDR1 and CDR2 (germline): SGHTA, FQGNSA. Trimming pared 4 bases from V and 6 bases from J, leaving 4 bases between. This CDR3 is CASSSANEQFF. The CDR3 DNA reads TGTGCCAGCAGCTCGGCCAATGAGCAGTTCTTC.